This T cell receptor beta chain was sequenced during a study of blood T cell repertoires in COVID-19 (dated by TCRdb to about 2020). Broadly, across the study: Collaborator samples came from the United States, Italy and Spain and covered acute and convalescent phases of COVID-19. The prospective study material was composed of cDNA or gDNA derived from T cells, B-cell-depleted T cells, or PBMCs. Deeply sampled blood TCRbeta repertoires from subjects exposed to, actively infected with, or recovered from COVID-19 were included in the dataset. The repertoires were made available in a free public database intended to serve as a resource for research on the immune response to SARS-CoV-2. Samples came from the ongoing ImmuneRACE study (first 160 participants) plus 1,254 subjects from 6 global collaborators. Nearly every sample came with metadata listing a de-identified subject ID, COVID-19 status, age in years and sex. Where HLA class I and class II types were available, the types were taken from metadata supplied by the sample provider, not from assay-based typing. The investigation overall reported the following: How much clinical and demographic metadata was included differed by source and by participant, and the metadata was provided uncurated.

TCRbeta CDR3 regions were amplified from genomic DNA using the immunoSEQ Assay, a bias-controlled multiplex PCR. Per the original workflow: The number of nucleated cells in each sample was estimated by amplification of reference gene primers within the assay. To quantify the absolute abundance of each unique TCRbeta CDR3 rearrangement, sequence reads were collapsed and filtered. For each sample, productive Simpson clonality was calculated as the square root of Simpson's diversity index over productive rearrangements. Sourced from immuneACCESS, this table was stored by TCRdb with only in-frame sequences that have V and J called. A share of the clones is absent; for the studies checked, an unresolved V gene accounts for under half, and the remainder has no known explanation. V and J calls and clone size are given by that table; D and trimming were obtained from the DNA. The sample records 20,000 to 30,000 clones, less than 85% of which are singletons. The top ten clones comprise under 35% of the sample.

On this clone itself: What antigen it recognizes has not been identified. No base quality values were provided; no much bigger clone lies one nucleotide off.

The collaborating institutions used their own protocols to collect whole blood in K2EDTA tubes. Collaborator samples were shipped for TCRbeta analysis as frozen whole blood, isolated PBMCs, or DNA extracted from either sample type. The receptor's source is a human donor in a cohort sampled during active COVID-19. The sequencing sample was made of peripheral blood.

The DNA sequence is as follows: TGTGCCAGCAGCTTAGCGGCGACTAGCGGAGATACGCAGTATTTT. It translates as CASSLAATSGDTQYF. The chain was built from TRBV7-7 and TRBJ2-3; the central 9 bases match TRBD2. CDR3 length: 15 amino acids, cysteine to phenylalanine. Left in the record is the CDR3 DNA by itself, 45 bases read in frame from the first base. V has 0 bases trimmed and J has 5 bases trimmed; junction bases matching no gene number 3. The CDR1 and CDR2 encoded by the germline V gene (reference sequence) are SSHAT and FNYEAQ.